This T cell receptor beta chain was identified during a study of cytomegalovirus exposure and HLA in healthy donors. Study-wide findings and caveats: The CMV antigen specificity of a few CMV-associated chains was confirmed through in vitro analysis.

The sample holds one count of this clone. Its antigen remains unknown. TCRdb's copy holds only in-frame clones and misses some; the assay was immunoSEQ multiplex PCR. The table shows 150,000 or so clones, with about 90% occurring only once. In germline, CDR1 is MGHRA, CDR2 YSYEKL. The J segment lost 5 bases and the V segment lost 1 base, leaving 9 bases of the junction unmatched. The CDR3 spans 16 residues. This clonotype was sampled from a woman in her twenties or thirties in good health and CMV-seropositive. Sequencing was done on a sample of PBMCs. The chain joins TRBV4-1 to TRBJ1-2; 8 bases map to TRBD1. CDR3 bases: TGCGCCAGCAGCCAAGGTCCCGCAGGGGGCTCTTATGGCTACACCTTC. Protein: CASSQGPAGGSYGYTF.